A single sample is the source of the 27 T cell receptor beta chains below, sequenced in a study of blood T cell repertoires in COVID-19. Data came from immunoSEQ multiplex PCR; TCRdb stores just in-frame clones and leaves some out. Counted here are around 250,000 clones, 91% occurring once; the ten biggest clones make up 1% to 1.5%. Input material: PBMCs or T cells enriched from blood (not recorded which). These receptors were taken from a human donor in a cohort exposed to, infected with or recovered from COVID-19 (not recorded which). The donor label of this sample is uncertain.

J is TRBJ1-1 and V is TRBV6-5; 7 bases align to TRBD1. CDR3 size: 16 residues. V lost 0 bases, J lost 9 bases, and 13 bases stayed unmatched. CDR1 is MNHEY, CDR2 SVGAGI, per germline. Here the CDR3 DNA reads TGTGCCAGCAGTTACTCCTCGACAGGGAGCAGGAATAAAGCTTTCTTT. Translation: CASSYSSTGSRNKAFF.

This rearrangement joins TRBV21-1 to TRBJ1-2. TRBV21-1 is noted as a pseudogene. The CDR3 contains 13 residues. CDR3: CASSLRSNYGYTF. The CDR3 coding sequence is TGTGCCAGCAGCCTACGTTCTAACTATGGCTACACCTTC.

This clone was picked up one time. The J gene is TRBJ2-1, the V gene TRBV5-1; 12 positions match TRBD2. With 10 bases clipped from V and 2 bases from J, the junction kept 7 bases outside the gene matches. The V gene's germline CDR1 is SGHRS and CDR2 YFSETQ. This CDR3 comprises 15 residues. This CDR3 is CAGTSGPLAYNEQFF. CDR3 coding DNA: TGCGCCGGGACTAGCGGGCCGTTAGCCTACAATGAGCAGTTCTTC.

The CDR3 DNA follows: TGTGCCAGCTCACTGGGACAGCTCTACGAGCAGTACTTC. Protein sequence: CASSLGQLYEQYF. V gene TRBV18 combines with J gene TRBJ2-7; TRBD1 matches at 7 bases. This CDR3 has 13 amino acids. Germline V lookup: CDR1 KGHSH, CDR2 LQKENI. The V and J ends lost 4 bases and 3 bases, in that order; junction bases with no gene match: 3.

Of note for this clone: Other DNA sequences within the sample encode an identical CDR3. The V and J genes are TRBV6-5 and TRBJ1-2; 7 bases fit TRBD1. The CDR3 is 12 residues long. Per germline, CDR1 MNHEY and CDR2 SVGAGI. With V trimmed by 6 bases and J by 5 bases, 3 bases remained unmatched. For the CDR3, the DNA is TGTGCCAGCAGCAACAGGGGTTATGGCTACACCTTC. It encodes CASSNRGYGYTF.

This chain connects TRBV11-2 to TRBJ2-1, with TRBD1 as a possible D gene (5 bases). The CDR3 is made up of 12 amino acids. Germline V gene lookup returns CDR1 SGHAT and CDR2 FQNNGV. V lost 6 bases and J lost 8, with 11 bases in between. Here the CDR3 DNA reads TGTGCCAGCAGTTCCCAAGGGGATGAGCAGTTCTTC. It translates to CASSSQGDEQFF.

V is TRBV4-1 and J is TRBJ1-2; 8 nucleotides line up with TRBD1. This CDR3 has 15 amino acids. V lost 4 bases, J lost 2 bases, and 6 bases stayed unmatched. Germline V lookup: CDR1 MGHRA, CDR2 YSYEKL. The CDR3 loop is CASSPARTGNYGYTF. For the CDR3, the DNA is TGCGCCAGCAGCCCGGCTAGGACAGGGAACTATGGCTACACCTTC.

V gene TRBV4-2 combines with J gene TRBJ2-5; 10 bases fit TRBD1. The germline CDR1 and CDR2 sequences are LGHNA and YNFKEQ. V trimming: 3 bases; J trimming: 4 bases; junction bases outside the gene matches: 5. The CDR3 length is 15 residues. This CDR3 reads CASSQGQGRGETQYF. CDR3 in DNA: TGTGCCAGCAGCCAGGGACAGGGGCGAGGAGAGACCCAGTACTTC.

The chain links TRBV6-5 to TRBJ2-7; maybe TRBD2 (6 bases). The germline V gene encodes CDR1 MNHEY and CDR2 SVGAGI. V was trimmed by 5 bases and J by 3 bases, leaving 11 bases between them. This CDR3 spans 13 amino acids. In DNA form, the CDR3 reads TGTGCCAGCAGTAAACGGACTAACTACGAGCAGTACTTC. Amino acids: CASSKRTNYEQYF.

Only a few counts were recorded for this clone. V usage is TRBV5-4 and J usage is TRBJ2-1; 11 nucleotides align to TRBD2. There are 17 residues in the CDR3. Germline assignment: CDR1 SGHNT and CDR2 YYREEE (reference sequence). The ends lost 1 base at V and 0 bases at J; junction bases unmatched: 3. The CDR3 DNA is TGTGCCAGCAGCTTGCCTAGCGGGGGGAGCTCCTACAATGAGCAGTTCTTC. As protein: CASSLPSGGSSYNEQFF.

V usage is TRBV28 and J usage is TRBJ1-2; 10 nucleotides match TRBD1. There are 15 residues in the CDR3. V lost 6 bases, J lost 3 bases, and 7 bases stayed unmatched. The germline V gene encodes CDR1 MDHEN and CDR2 SYDVKM. CDR3 region: CASSPGGTGDYGYTF. The CDR3 DNA follows: TGTGCCAGCAGCCCCGGCGGGACAGGGGACTATGGCTACACCTTC.

This chain links TRBV12-5 with TRBJ1-1; 9 positions agree with TRBD1. CDR1 and CDR2 from the germline V gene are LGHNT and FRNRAP. This CDR3 spans 13 amino acids. Trimming at V came to 6 bases and at J to 6 bases, leaving 5 bases not matched to a gene. The CDR3 sequence: CASGSDRGSEAFF. The DNA of the CDR3 is TGTGCTAGTGGATCGGACAGGGGTTCTGAAGCTTTCTTT.

This chain uses TRBV5-1 with TRBJ1-6; TRBD1 matches at 10 bases. The CDR3 loop spans 16 amino acids. In germline, CDR1 is SGHRS, CDR2 YFSETQ. The trim removed 4 bases at V and 7 bases at J, leaving 8 bases unmatched. CDR3 sequence: CASSQLGQGGNSPLHF. Here the CDR3 DNA reads TGCGCCAGCAGCCAACTAGGACAGGGGGGAAATTCACCCCTCCACTTT.

The chain recombines TRBV6-1 with TRBJ2-3; 10 bases are shared with TRBD2. The CDR3 loop spans 18 amino acids. Germline V gene lookup returns CDR1 MNHNS and CDR2 SASEGT. The V gene end was trimmed by 2 bases and the J gene end by 1 base; junction bases not matched to a gene: 9. DNA of the CDR3: TGTGCCAGCAGTGAACTTAGTAGCGGGGGGACGGGCACAGATACGCAGTATTTT. Its protein is CASSELSSGGTGTDTQYF.

Here the CDR3 DNA reads TGTGCCACCAGTGCGGGGGGCGCTAACTACGAGCAGTACTTC. Protein product: CATSAGGANYEQYF. V is TRBV24-1 and J is TRBJ2-7, with a possible D match to TRBD2 (7 bases). V was trimmed by 5 bases and J by 3 bases, leaving 13 bases between them. Germline V CDR1 and CDR2: KGHDR, SFDVKD. The CDR3 loop spans 14 amino acids.

This rearrangement joins TRBV4-3 to TRBJ1-2; no reliable D call. This CDR3 comprises 14 residues. Trimming pared 1 base from V and 0 bases from J, leaving 6 bases between. Germline V gene sequence: CDR1 LGHNA, CDR2 YSLEER. CDR3 bases: TGCGCCAGCAGCCAAGGCAGATCTAACTATGGCTACACCTTC. It encodes CASSQGRSNYGYTF.

This chain links TRBV9 with TRBJ2-7; 8 bases fit TRBD1. Per the germline V gene, CDR1 is SGDLS and CDR2 is YYNGEE. CDR3 length: 15 amino acids. Germline trimming cut 0 bases from V and 5 bases from J; bases unmatched to any gene: 7. CDR3 in DNA: TGTGCCAGCAGCGTAGACGGGACAGGATCTAACGAGCAGTACTTC. Protein product: CASSVDGTGSNEQYF. The full variable domain, with the rest looked up from reference TRBV9 and TRBJ2-7, is DSGVTQTPKHLITATGQRVTLRCSPRSGDLSVYWYQQSLDQGLQFLIQYYNGEERAKGNILERFSAQQFPDLHSELNLSSLELGDSALYFCASSVDGTGSNEQYFGPGTRLTVT.

The chain combines TRBV29-1 with TRBJ1-2; D is possibly TRBD1 (6 bases). Trimming removed 4 bases at V and 4 bases at J, with 13 bases between. Germline lookup yields CDR1 SQVTM and CDR2 ANQGSEA. The CDR3 is 13 residues long. CDR3 in DNA: TGCAGCGTTGTGGGGGGGCAGATCTATGGCTACACCTTC. As protein: CSVVGGQIYGYTF.

The chain links TRBV18 to TRBJ1-2, with 7 bases lining up with TRBD1. Unmatched junction bases numbered 9, after V lost 5 bases and J lost 6 bases. From germline, CDR1 is KGHSH and CDR2 LQKENI. This CDR3 comprises 14 residues. The CDR3 coding sequence is TGTGCCAGCTCATCCTTGGACAGGAGCGATGGCTACACCTTC. This gives the protein CASSSLDRSDGYTF. Using reference TRBV18 and TRBJ1-2 for the parts outside the CDR3, the full variable domain is NAGVMQNPRHLVRRRGQEARLRCSPMKGHSHVYWYRQLPEEGLKFMVYLQKENIIDESGMPKERFSAEFPKEGPSILRIQQVVRGDSAAYFCASSSLDRSDGYTFGSGTRLTVV.

The chain employs TRBV9 and TRBJ1-2; D might be TRBD1 (5 bases). The V end was cut by 1 base, the J end by 7 bases, with 20 bases between. The CDR3 consists of 16 residues. The germline V gene encodes CDR1 SGDLS and CDR2 YYNGEE. CDR3 sequence (DNA): TGTGCCAGCAGCGTATCCCCAACCAGGGCGGACGGTGGCTACACCTTC. It yields the protein CASSVSPTRADGGYTF.

The rearrangement links TRBV9 to TRBJ1-2; D is uncertain. Germline loops: CDR1 SGDLS, CDR2 YYNGEE. The CDR3 contains 15 residues. Trimming cost V 4 bases and J 4 bases, with 17 bases left between them. This CDR3 reads CASSTIGTGSYGYTF. CDR3 coding DNA: TGTGCCAGCAGCACTATAGGCACGGGTAGCTATGGCTACACCTTC.

This clone turned up a few times. The rearrangement uses TRBV30 and TRBJ1-1; D gene unclear. Germline values: CDR1 GTSNPN, CDR2 SVGIG (reference sequence). CDR3 length: 14 amino acids. The germline V and J ends were trimmed by 0 bases and 3 bases, with 11 bases remaining between them. The chain's CDR3 is CAWSVGLVDTEAFF. DNA of the CDR3: TGTGCCTGGAGTGTAGGACTTGTCGACACTGAAGCTTTCTTT.

The chain has TRBV4-3 and TRBJ2-7; 9 nucleotides agree with TRBD2. V lost 4 bases and J lost 0; bases outside the gene matches: 10. CDR1 is LGHNA and CDR2 is YSLEER in the germline V gene. CDR3 length: 17 amino acids. CDR3 DNA: TGCGCCAGCAGCCGGGGCGTAGCGGGGGCGAACTCCTACGAGCAGTACTTC. Amino acid sequence: CASSRGVAGANSYEQYF.

The genes are TRBV4-3 and TRBJ2-1, with no clear D. This CDR3 contains 12 residues. Germline CDR1 LGHNA, CDR2 YSLEER. Trimming shortened V by 3 bases and J by 9 bases, and 9 bases separated the two germline ends. CDR3 in DNA: TGCGCCAGCAGCCAGGCTAGGAGTGAGCAGTTCTTC. Amino acid sequence: CASSQARSEQFF.

V usage is TRBV25-1 and J usage is TRBJ1-1, with 9 positions matching TRBD1. The germline V gene encodes CDR1 MGHDK and CDR2 SYGVNS. V dropped 2 bases and J dropped 0; count of bases not matched to a gene: 4. The CDR3 runs 16 residues. CDR3 sequence (DNA): TGTGCCAGCAGTGAACTTGGACAGGGGATGAACACTGAAGCTTTCTTT. This translates into CASSELGQGMNTEAFF. Complete variable domain (other parts from reference TRBV25-1 and TRBJ1-1): EADIYQTPRYLVIGTGKKITLECSQTMGHDKMYWYQQDPGMELHLIHYSYGVNSTEKGDLSSESTVSRIRTEHFPLTLESARPSHTSQYLCASSELGQGMNTEAFFGQGTRLTVV.

On this clone: In the same sample, other DNA sequences code for this CDR3. The V and J genes are TRBV5-1 and TRBJ1-4, with D hard to call. This CDR3 contains 14 residues. From germline, CDR1 is SGHRS and CDR2 YFSETQ. The V end lost 1 base, the J end lost 3 bases, and 7 bases lay between the germline ends. CDR3 DNA sequence: TGCGCCAGCAGCTTGACGGGAGCTAATGAAAAACTGTTTTTT. Protein sequence: CASSLTGANEKLFF.

The chain combines TRBV18 with TRBJ2-7; TRBD1 matches at 9 bases. The junction had 2 bases not matched to a gene; V was cut back by 0 bases and J by 2 bases. The CDR3 spans 15 residues. The germline CDR1 and CDR2 sequences are KGHSH and LQKENI. CDR3: CASSPPGQGTYEQYF. The CDR3 coding sequence is TGTGCCAGCTCACCACCGGGACAGGGAACCTACGAGCAGTACTTC.